These 23 T cell receptor beta chains originate from one sample sequenced in a study of CD8+CD57+ T cells in acquired aplastic anemia. Sequencing was done on patients that had shown CD8+CD57+ cell expansion by flow cytometry. The study profiled TCR beta VDJ and CDR3 using genomic DNA as template. TCRdb analysed the reads with MiXCR anew, one entry per CDR3 protein. The repertoire holds about 200,000 distinct CDR3 sequences, 65% seen once, with around 58% in the top ten. What was sequenced was sorted CD4+, CD8+, or CD8+CD57+ T cells (not recorded which) from PBMCs. The receptors stem from a human donor with aplastic anemia.

V usage is TRBV20-1 and J usage is TRBJ1-6, with D tentatively TRBD1 (6 bases). V lost 6 bases and J 4 bases, leaving 22 bases between the germline ends. This CDR3 region has 17 residues. Per germline, CDR1 DFQATT and CDR2 SNEGSKA (reference sequence). The CDR3 here is CSANKPLRGQYNSPLHF. DNA of the CDR3: TGCAGTGCCAATAAACCCCTGAGAGGACAGTATAATTCACCCCTCCACTTT.

The chain carries TRBV29-1 and TRBJ2-7; maybe TRBD1 (5 bases). Trimming left V 8 bases short and J 3 bases short, with 14 bases between. This CDR3 contains 12 residues. Germline V gene lookup returns CDR1 SQVTM and CDR2 ANQGSEA. This chain's CDR3 is CSMVVTGYEQYF. The CDR3 nucleotides are TGCAGCATGGTAGTAACAGGCTACGAGCAGTACTTC.

The rearrangement links TRBV15 to TRBJ2-1; 10 bases map to TRBD2. Germline V gene data show CDR1 as LNHNV and CDR2 as YYDKDF (reference sequence). V lost 5 bases, J lost 0 bases, and 7 bases stayed unmatched. The CDR3 is 17 amino acids. CDR3 loop: CATSERTSGSSYNEQFF. For the CDR3, the DNA is TGTGCCACCAGCGAACGGACTAGCGGAAGCTCCTACAATGAGCAGTTCTTC.

The chain uses TRBV19 and TRBJ1-3, with D possibly TRBD1 on 6 matching bases. The CDR3 sequence is 13 residues long. V lost 3 bases, J lost 5 bases, and 8 bases lay in between. The germline gives CDR1 LNHDA, CDR2 SQIVND (reference sequence). CDR3 sequence: CASSIDRRNTIYF. CDR3 nucleotide sequence: TGTGCCAGTAGTATTGACAGGAGAAACACCATATATTTT.

The chain has TRBV29-1 and TRBJ2-1, with 8 positions matching TRBD1. CDR1 is SQVTM and CDR2 is ANQGSEA in the germline V gene. J lost 7 bases, V lost 6 bases, and 5 bases had no gene match. This CDR3 has 12 residues. As DNA, the CDR3 is TGCAGCGTAGCCGACAGGGGAAATGAGCAGTTCTTC. This translates into CSVADRGNEQFF.

V and J are TRBV24-1 and TRBJ2-5; D possibly corresponds to TRBD2 (7 bases). Deletions cut 4 bases from V and 2 bases from J, with 16 bases between. There are 16 residues in the CDR3. Germline V gene sequence: CDR1 KGHDR, CDR2 SFDVKD. CDR3 loop: CATSDSKRGGQETQYF. The CDR3, as DNA: TGTGCCACCAGTGACAGTAAGAGGGGGGGACAAGAGACCCAGTACTTC.

The rearrangement links TRBV2 to TRBJ2-7; D remains unclear. The CDR3 is 12 residues long. V was clipped by 6 bases and J by 3 bases, with 9 bases between them. CDR1 is SNHLY, CDR2 FYNNEI, per germline. CDR3 sequence reads: CASRREIYEQYF. In DNA, the CDR3 is TGTGCCAGCAGAAGGGAAATCTACGAGCAGTACTTC.

The rearrangement links TRBV24-1 to TRBJ2-1; no clear D. CDR1 and CDR2 from the germline V gene are KGHDR and SFDVKD. The CDR3 runs to 13 residues. Deletions cut 4 bases from V and 5 bases from J, with 8 bases between. The CDR3 sequence: CATSDPPNNEQFF. CDR3 coding DNA: TGTGCCACCAGTGACCCCCCGAACAATGAGCAGTTCTTC.

The chain couples TRBV11-3 to TRBJ2-3, with 9 bases fitting TRBD2. The germline CDR1 and CDR2 sequences are SGHNT and YENEEA. V trimming: 3 bases; J trimming: 2 bases; junction bases outside the gene matches: 12. The CDR3 is made up of 18 amino acids. The CDR3 spells CASSLGLAGPDLTDTQYF. The CDR3 nucleotides are TGTGCCAGCAGCTTGGGGCTAGCGGGACCCGACCTCACAGATACGCAGTATTTT. The full variable domain, with the rest looked up from reference TRBV11-3 and TRBJ2-3, is EAGVVQSPRYKIIEKKQPVAFWCNPISGHNTLYWYLQNLGQGPELLIRYENEEAVDDSQLPKDRFSAERLKGVDSTLKIQPAELGDSAVYLCASSLGLAGPDLTDTQYFGPGTRLTVL.

V gene TRBV19 combines with J gene TRBJ1-1; the D is unclear. The CDR3 totals 15 residues. Trimming pared 4 bases from V and 5 bases from J, leaving 17 bases between. Per the germline V gene, CDR1 is LNHDA and CDR2 is SQIVND (reference sequence). In nucleotides, the CDR3 is TGTGCCAGTAGTACCCCCAATGGAGTTACAACTGAAGCTTTCTTT. Translated, it gives CASSTPNGVTTEAFF. Variable domain in full (rest from reference TRBV19 and TRBJ1-1): DGGITQSPKYLFRKEGQNVTLSCEQNLNHDAMYWYRQDPGQGLRLIYYSQIVNDFQKGDIAEGYSVSREKKESFPLTVTSAQKNPTAFYLCASSTPNGVTTEAFFGQGTRLTVV.

V gene TRBV10-2 combines with J gene TRBJ2-7; D call uncertain. Trimming cost V 2 bases and J 3 bases, with 17 bases left between them. Germline-derived CDR1 and CDR2 are WSHSY and SAAADI. The CDR3 is 16 residues long. Here the CDR3 DNA reads TGCGCCAGCAGTGAGAGAGTTGTTTCCCCCCGCTACGAGCAGTACTTC. Translated, it gives CASSERVVSPRYEQYF.

As concerns this clonotype: The junction departs from the called germline gene at one end, perhaps through a read error. This chain joins TRBV7-2 and TRBJ2-2; TRBD2 is a possible D gene (5 bases). The CDR3 has 12 amino acids. Looked up from germline, CDR1 is SGHTA and CDR2 is FQGNSA. The CDR3 protein is CASSLTIGELFF. The CDR3, as DNA: TGTGCCAGCAGCCTTACAATCGGGGAGTTGTTTTTT.

The rearrangement uses TRBV20-1 and TRBJ2-7; 7 bases match TRBD2. This CDR3 spans 13 amino acids. Germline CDR1 is DFQATT and CDR2 is SNEGSKA (reference sequence). V lost 5 bases to trimming and J lost 3 bases; unmatched junction nucleotides: 7. This CDR3 reads CSAPSTSCYEQYF. The CDR3 bases are TGCAGTGCTCCATCGACTAGCTGCTACGAGCAGTACTTC.

The J gene is TRBJ1-3, the V gene TRBV7-6; D is perhaps TRBD1 (5 bases). Trimming removed 4 bases at V and 2 bases at J, with 9 bases between. This CDR3 contains 14 residues. In germline, CDR1 is SGHVS, CDR2 FNYEAQ. DNA of the CDR3: TGTGCCAGCAGCTCCAGGGTGACTGGAAACACCATATATTTT. Its translation is CASSSRVTGNTIYF.

This clonotype was found a few times. The gene calls are TRBV7-8 and TRBJ1-5; D not certain. Germline CDR1 reads SGHVS; CDR2 reads FQNEAQ. CDR3 size: 14 residues. Trimming removed 1 base from V and 1 base from J, with 5 bases in between. CDR3 in amino acids: CASSLEASNQPQHF. CDR3 nucleotide sequence: TGTGCCAGCAGCTTAGAGGCCAGCAATCAGCCCCAGCATTTT.

V gene TRBV7-9 combines with J gene TRBJ2-5, with D possibly being TRBD2 (6 bases). V was pared by 1 base and J by 5 bases, with 14 bases between. This CDR3 comprises 15 residues. Germline loops: CDR1 SEHNR, CDR2 FQNEAQ (reference sequence). DNA for the CDR3: TGTGCCAGCAGCTTAGGGCCTAGCGCCTCGGAGACCCAGTACTTC. This codes for CASSLGPSASETQYF.

CDR3 in amino acids: CASSYSIQGETQYF. DNA for the CDR3: TGTGCCAGCAGTTACTCGATACAGGGAGAGACCCAGTACTTC. The rearrangement joins TRBV6-5 to TRBJ2-7, with D tentatively TRBD1 (6 bases). The DNA end is a closer match to TRBJ2-5, so the J assignment may be wrong. The CDR3 has 14 residues. Germline V gives CDR1 MNHEY, CDR2 SVGAGI.

J is TRBJ2-5 and V is TRBV20-1; 10 bases match TRBD2. CDR1 and CDR2 from the germline V gene are DFQATT and SNEGSKA (reference sequence). Trimming at V came to 7 bases and at J to 2 bases, leaving 4 bases not matched to a gene. The CDR3 is 13 amino acids. CDR3 sequence reads: CSERGGHQETQYF. CDR3 DNA sequence: TGCAGTGAGCGGGGGGGACATCAAGAGACCCAGTACTTC.

This clonotype appeared many times. The chain couples TRBV19 to TRBJ2-3; 8 bases line up with TRBD1. Looked up from germline, CDR1 is LNHDA and CDR2 is SQIVND (reference sequence). V was pared by 3 bases and J by 0 bases, with 5 bases of the junction left unmatched. This CDR3 is built from 16 residues. CDR3 residues: CASSILGQGSTDTQYF. The CDR3 DNA sequence: TGTGCCAGTAGTATCCTTGGACAGGGCAGCACAGATACGCAGTATTTT.

The V call is TRBV7-9, the J call TRBJ2-1, with TRBD2 as a possible D gene (6 bases). Trimming pared 4 bases from V and 12 bases from J, leaving 16 bases between. The CDR3 length is 13 residues. Germline V gene data show CDR1 as SEHNR and CDR2 as FQNEAQ (reference sequence). The CDR3 nucleotides read TGTGCCAGCAGCTATCCGGGACTTAAACGGCAGTTCTTC. Protein: CASSYPGLKRQFF.

The V and J genes are TRBV7-9 and TRBJ2-1, with 7 bases fitting TRBD1. The length of the CDR3 is 16 residues. J was trimmed by 2 bases and V by 2 bases; bases with no gene match: 6. Germline-derived CDR1 and CDR2 are SEHNR and FQNEAQ (reference sequence). CDR3 amino acids: CASSLPRGYPYNEQFF. DNA for the CDR3: TGTGCCAGCAGCTTACCCAGGGGGTATCCCTACAATGAGCAGTTCTTC.

This sequence joins TRBV7-6 and TRBJ1-2; no clear D. Germline V gene lookup returns CDR1 SGHVS and CDR2 FNYEAQ. Trimming removed 1 base at V and 4 bases at J, with 16 bases between. The CDR3 covers 16 residues. CDR3 loop: CASSLGRESSFYGYTF. The CDR3 coding sequence is TGTGCCAGCAGCTTAGGTCGCGAAAGTTCTTTCTATGGCTACACCTTC.

About this clonotype itself: This may stem from a read error, because a much larger clone lies one nucleotide away. V usage is TRBV25-1 and J usage is TRBJ2-1, with D possibly matching TRBD1 (6 bases). The CDR3 loop spans 10 amino acids. CDR1 and CDR2 from the germline V gene are MGHDK and SYGVNS. CDR3 protein: CASGDNEQLF. CDR3 nucleotide sequence: TGTGCCAGCGGGGACAATGAGCAGCTCTTC.